This is a list of T cell receptor beta chains from one sample in a study of early T cells in non-severe SARS-CoV-2 infection. Each CDR3 protein gets one entry after TCRdb re-called the 5' RACE reads with MiXCR. The sample contains fewer than 30,000 distinct CDR3 sequences, 4% to 4.5% of which appear only once. Material: whole blood. Receptors originate from an adult who was a healthcare worker with PCR-confirmed SARS-CoV-2 infection or an uninfected control (not recorded which). Both conserved end residues are part of each CDR3. D genes are given only for firm matches. Only part of the rows carry a size: once, few, many, or a class if the clone is expanded.

CDR3 protein: CASVDGNYGYTF; CDR3 DNA: TGTGCCAGCGTCGACGGGAACTATGGCTACACCTTC; D gene: -; J gene: TRBJ1-2; clone size: many; V gene: TRBV12-3/TRBV12-4; CDR3 length: 12
CDR3 protein: CASTNRGRDQPQHF; CDR3 DNA: TGTGCCAGTACCAACAGGGGGCGGGATCAGCCCCAGCATTTT; D gene: TRBD1; J gene: TRBJ1-5; clone size: many; V gene: TRBV19; CDR3 length: 14
CDR3 protein: CASRPDPSSYNEQFF; CDR3 DNA: TGCGCCAGCAGACCAGACCCGAGCTCCTACAATGAGCAGTTCTTC; D gene: -; J gene: TRBJ2-1; clone size: many; V gene: TRBV5-1; CDR3 length: 15
CDR3 protein: CASSPTTGETGELFF; CDR3 DNA: TGCGCCAGCAGCCCCACCACAGGGGAAACCGGGGAGCTGTTTTTT; D gene: TRBD1; J gene: TRBJ2-2; clone size: -; V gene: TRBV4-3; CDR3 length: 15
CDR3 protein: CASRRTGAYNEQFF; CDR3 DNA: TGTGCCAGCAGACGGACAGGGGCCTACAATGAGCAGTTCTTC; D gene: TRBD1; J gene: TRBJ2-1; clone size: many; V gene: TRBV5-6; CDR3 length: 14
CDR3 protein: CASTPNLARATNEQFF; CDR3 DNA: TGTGCCAGCACCCCGAATCTCGCGCGGGCGACTAATGAGCAGTTCTTC; D gene: -; J gene: TRBJ2-1; clone size: many; V gene: TRBV28; CDR3 length: 16
CDR3 protein: CASLDREETQYF; CDR3 DNA: TGCGCCAGCCTCGACAGGGAGGAGACCCAGTACTTC; D gene: TRBD1; J gene: TRBJ2-5; clone size: many; V gene: TRBV10-2; CDR3 length: 12
CDR3 protein: CSANDRGRSQPQHF; CDR3 DNA: TGCAGTGCTAATGACAGGGGTAGGAGTCAGCCCCAGCATTTT; D gene: TRBD1; J gene: TRBJ1-5; clone size: -; V gene: TRBV20-1; CDR3 length: 14
CDR3 protein: CASSSGQVTDTQYF; CDR3 DNA: TGTGCCAGCAGTTCCGGACAGGTCACAGATACGCAGTATTTT; D gene: TRBD1; J gene: TRBJ2-3; clone size: many; V gene: TRBV6-2/TRBV6-3; CDR3 length: 14
CDR3 protein: CASSGGSFGYTF; CDR3 DNA: TGTGCCAGCAGTGGTGGTTCTTTCGGCTACACCTTC; D gene: -; J gene: TRBJ1-2; clone size: many; V gene: TRBV6-1; CDR3 length: 12
CDR3 protein: CATSSPGLSTDTQYF; CDR3 DNA: TGTGCCACCAGCAGTCCGGGGCTTAGCACAGATACGCAGTATTTT; D gene: -; J gene: TRBJ2-3; clone size: many; V gene: TRBV15; CDR3 length: 15
CDR3 protein: CASSFRTYYGYTF; CDR3 DNA: TGTGCCAGCAGCTTCCGCACCTACTATGGCTACACCTTC; D gene: -; J gene: TRBJ1-2; clone size: many; V gene: TRBV7-9; CDR3 length: 13
CDR3 protein: CSVTPRLNTGVGTDTQYF; CDR3 DNA: TGCAGCGTTACTCCGAGACTGAATACAGGGGTGGGCACAGATACGCAGTATTTT; D gene: TRBD1; J gene: TRBJ2-3; clone size: many; V gene: TRBV29-1; CDR3 length: 18
CDR3 protein: CASTDRDLNYGYTF; CDR3 DNA: TGTGCCAGCACCGACAGGGACCTTAACTATGGCTACACCTTC; D gene: TRBD1; J gene: TRBJ1-2; clone size: few; V gene: TRBV7-8; CDR3 length: 14
CDR3 protein: CASRSGAGGNSPLHF; CDR3 DNA: TGTGCCAGCAGGTCAGGGGCGGGGGGTAATTCACCCCTCCACTTT; D gene: -; J gene: TRBJ1-6; clone size: many; V gene: TRBV2; CDR3 length: 15
CDR3 protein: CASSAPVGGGPSIGYTF; CDR3 DNA: TGCGCCAGCAGTGCCCCCGTCGGCGGCGGGCCCTCTATCGGCTACACCTTC; D gene: -; J gene: TRBJ1-2; clone size: many; V gene: TRBV10-2; CDR3 length: 17
CDR3 protein: CSARQGLDYGYTF; CDR3 DNA: TGCAGTGCTCGACAGGGTCTGGACTATGGCTACACCTTC; D gene: TRBD1; J gene: TRBJ1-2; clone size: few; V gene: TRBV20-1; CDR3 length: 13
CDR3 protein: CASSPDGDKNIQYF; CDR3 DNA: TGTGCCAGCAGCCCAGATGGAGATAAAAACATTCAGTACTTC; D gene: -; J gene: TRBJ2-4; clone size: -; V gene: TRBV7-9; CDR3 length: 14
CDR3 protein: CASSYASGGYNEQFF; CDR3 DNA: TGTGCCAGCAGTTACGCTAGCGGGGGGTACAATGAGCAGTTCTTC; D gene: TRBD2; J gene: TRBJ2-1; clone size: many; V gene: TRBV6-6; CDR3 length: 15
CDR3 protein: CASSVTSGGAAEQFF; CDR3 DNA: TGTGCCAGTAGTGTGACTAGCGGGGGGGCCGCTGAGCAGTTCTTC; D gene: TRBD2; J gene: TRBJ2-1; clone size: many; V gene: TRBV19; CDR3 length: 15
CDR3 protein: CASSRKGLNTGELFF; CDR3 DNA: TGCGCCAGCAGCCGAAAGGGACTGAACACCGGGGAGCTGTTTTTT; D gene: -; J gene: TRBJ2-2; clone size: many; V gene: TRBV5-1; CDR3 length: 15
CDR3 protein: CSVEIPGGDTQYF; CDR3 DNA: TGCAGCGTGGAAATCCCGGGGGGGGATACGCAGTATTTT; D gene: TRBD2; J gene: TRBJ2-3; clone size: many; V gene: TRBV29-1; CDR3 length: 13
CDR3 protein: CASGTRGNQPQHF; CDR3 DNA: TGTGCCAGTGGGACGAGAGGCAATCAGCCCCAGCATTTT; D gene: -; J gene: TRBJ1-5; clone size: many; V gene: TRBV7-2; CDR3 length: 13
CDR3 protein: CASSLDAGKTGNYGNQPQHF; CDR3 DNA: TGTGCCAGCAGCTTAGACGCGGGCAAAACAGGAAACTATGGCAATCAGCCCCAGCATTTT; D gene: -; J gene: TRBJ1-5; clone size: many; V gene: TRBV11-2; CDR3 length: 20
CDR3 protein: CASSIEGTGGNNEQFF; CDR3 DNA: TGTGCCAGTAGTATAGAAGGGACAGGGGGCAACAATGAGCAGTTCTTC; D gene: TRBD1; J gene: TRBJ2-1; clone size: many; V gene: TRBV19; CDR3 length: 16
CDR3 protein: CSVAMGDYNEQFF; CDR3 DNA: TGCAGCGTTGCAATGGGGGACTACAATGAGCAGTTCTTC; D gene: -; J gene: TRBJ2-1; clone size: many; V gene: TRBV29-1; CDR3 length: 13
CDR3 protein: CASSLDGATYNEQFF; CDR3 DNA: TGTGCCAGCAGCTTGGACGGGGCTACCTACAATGAGCAGTTCTTC; D gene: -; J gene: TRBJ2-1; clone size: many; V gene: TRBV5-6; CDR3 length: 15
CDR3 protein: CASSSPGGIQYEQYF; CDR3 DNA: TGTGCCAGCAGTTCCCCAGGGGGGATACAGTACGAGCAGTACTTC; D gene: -; J gene: TRBJ2-7; clone size: many; V gene: TRBV28; CDR3 length: 15
CDR3 protein: CAISARGGTTYEQYF; CDR3 DNA: TGTGCCATCAGTGCGCGTGGTGGGACAACCTACGAGCAGTACTTC; D gene: -; J gene: TRBJ2-7; clone size: many; V gene: TRBV10-3; CDR3 length: 15
CDR3 protein: CASSFGLPSYGYTF; CDR3 DNA: TGTGCCAGCAGTTTTGGCCTTCCCTCCTATGGCTACACCTTC; D gene: -; J gene: TRBJ1-2; clone size: many; V gene: TRBV28; CDR3 length: 14
CDR3 protein: CASSLDRTADTDTQYF; CDR3 DNA: TGTGCCAGCAGTTTAGATCGGACAGCCGACACAGATACGCAGTATTTT; D gene: -; J gene: TRBJ2-3; clone size: -; V gene: TRBV28; CDR3 length: 16
CDR3 protein: CASRLVGGETQYF; CDR3 DNA: TGTGCCAGCAGGCTGGTTGGCGGCGAGACCCAGTACTTC; D gene: -; J gene: TRBJ2-5; clone size: many; V gene: TRBV12-3/TRBV12-4; CDR3 length: 13
CDR3 protein: CASSEAQRGNTGELFF; CDR3 DNA: TGTGCCAGCAGTGAAGCCCAGCGGGGGAACACCGGGGAGCTGTTTTTT; D gene: TRBD2; J gene: TRBJ2-2; clone size: -; V gene: TRBV2; CDR3 length: 16
CDR3 protein: CASSSMAGGAYGYTF; CDR3 DNA: TGCGCCAGCAGCTCGATGGCGGGAGGAGCGTATGGCTACACCTTC; D gene: -; J gene: TRBJ1-2; clone size: many; V gene: TRBV5-1; CDR3 length: 15
CDR3 protein: CASSPDIGSNEKLFF; CDR3 DNA: TGTGCCAGCAGTCCCGATATCGGATCTAATGAAAAACTGTTTTTT; D gene: -; J gene: TRBJ1-4; clone size: many; V gene: TRBV6-5; CDR3 length: 15
CDR3 protein: CSAWTSGTYNEQFF; CDR3 DNA: TGCAGTGCTTGGACTAGCGGGACCTACAATGAGCAGTTCTTC; D gene: TRBD2; J gene: TRBJ2-1; clone size: many; V gene: TRBV20-1; CDR3 length: 14
CDR3 protein: CASSLHRTDTQYF; CDR3 DNA: TGTGCCAGCAGCCTCCACCGTACAGATACGCAGTATTTT; D gene: -; J gene: TRBJ2-3; clone size: many; V gene: TRBV5-4; CDR3 length: 13
CDR3 protein: CASSLGSNTEAFF; CDR3 DNA: TGTGCCAGCAGCTTGGGCTCGAACACTGAAGCTTTCTTT; D gene: -; J gene: TRBJ1-1; clone size: many; V gene: TRBV5-4; CDR3 length: 13
CDR3 protein: CSARDVGPGGYTF; CDR3 DNA: TGCAGTGCTAGAGATGTAGGGCCTGGTGGCTACACCTTC; D gene: -; J gene: TRBJ1-2; clone size: few; V gene: TRBV20-1; CDR3 length: 13
CDR3 protein: CASSYKDTDTQYF; CDR3 DNA: TGTGCCAGCAGTTACAAGGACACAGATACGCAGTATTTT; D gene: -; J gene: TRBJ2-3; clone size: medium-sized; V gene: TRBV6-6; CDR3 length: 13
CDR3 protein: CATSARGTEAFF; CDR3 DNA: TGTGCCACCTCGGCCAGGGGCACTGAAGCTTTCTTT; D gene: -; J gene: TRBJ1-1; clone size: many; V gene: TRBV27; CDR3 length: 12
CDR3 protein: CASSFGASGANVLTF; CDR3 DNA: TGTGCCAGCAGTTTCGGGGCCTCTGGGGCCAACGTCCTGACTTTC; D gene: -; J gene: TRBJ2-6; clone size: many; V gene: TRBV27; CDR3 length: 15
CDR3 protein: CATSDQGINTGELFF; CDR3 DNA: TGTGCCACCAGTGACCAGGGGATTAACACCGGGGAGCTGTTTTTT; D gene: -; J gene: TRBJ2-2; clone size: many; V gene: TRBV24-1; CDR3 length: 15
CDR3 protein: CSAIPDGVGSPLHF; CDR3 DNA: TGCAGTGCTATACCCGACGGTGTTGGTTCACCCCTCCACTTT; D gene: -; J gene: TRBJ1-6; clone size: many; V gene: TRBV20-1; CDR3 length: 14
CDR3 protein: CASSPLGSRVTEAFF; CDR3 DNA: TGTGCCAGCAGCCCTTTGGGGTCGAGGGTTACTGAAGCTTTCTTT; D gene: -; J gene: TRBJ1-1; clone size: many; V gene: TRBV7-9; CDR3 length: 15
CDR3 protein: CASSRGGDSYEQYF; CDR3 DNA: TGTGCCAGCTCACGCGGGGGTGACTCCTACGAGCAGTACTTC; D gene: TRBD2; J gene: TRBJ2-7; clone size: many; V gene: TRBV18; CDR3 length: 14
CDR3 protein: CASSQDRFSGGANEQFF; CDR3 DNA: TGTGCCAGCAGCCAAGATAGGTTTAGCGGGGGGGCAAATGAGCAGTTCTTC; D gene: TRBD2; J gene: TRBJ2-1; clone size: many; V gene: TRBV3-1; CDR3 length: 17
CDR3 protein: CASSTLSSYNSPLHF; CDR3 DNA: TGTGCCAGCTCAACGCTTAGCTCCTATAATTCACCCCTCCACTTT; D gene: -; J gene: TRBJ1-6; clone size: -; V gene: TRBV2; CDR3 length: 15
CDR3 protein: CASSNDRGSNTEAFF; CDR3 DNA: TGTGCCAGCAGTAATGACAGGGGGTCGAACACTGAAGCTTTCTTT; D gene: TRBD1; J gene: TRBJ1-1; clone size: many; V gene: TRBV6-5; CDR3 length: 15
CDR3 protein: CASSLVAGVNTEAFF; CDR3 DNA: TGCGCCAGCAGCTTGGTTGCAGGGGTCAACACTGAAGCTTTCTTT; D gene: -; J gene: TRBJ1-1; clone size: many; V gene: TRBV5-1; CDR3 length: 15
CDR3 protein: CASSEGVGMGTDEQFF; CDR3 DNA: TGTGCCAGCAGCGAAGGCGTGGGGATGGGGACGGATGAGCAGTTCTTC; D gene: -; J gene: TRBJ2-1; clone size: many; V gene: TRBV7-6; CDR3 length: 16
CDR3 protein: CASSLSEGGYEQYF; CDR3 DNA: TGTGCCAGCAGCTTAAGCGAAGGGGGCTACGAGCAGTACTTC; D gene: -; J gene: TRBJ2-7; clone size: many; V gene: TRBV7-6; CDR3 length: 14
CDR3 protein: CASSVRTGGRYNEQFF; CDR3 DNA: TGCGCCAGCAGCGTTCGGACAGGGGGACGATACAATGAGCAGTTCTTC; D gene: TRBD1; J gene: TRBJ2-1; clone size: many; V gene: TRBV5-1; CDR3 length: 16
CDR3 protein: CASAIISGVINSPLHF; CDR3 DNA: TGCGCCAGCGCTATTATTTCCGGGGTGATTAATTCACCCCTCCACTTT; D gene: -; J gene: TRBJ1-6; clone size: many; V gene: TRBV5-1; CDR3 length: 16
CDR3 protein: CAISGGRDTEAFF; CDR3 DNA: TGTGCCATCAGCGGTGGACGGGACACTGAAGCTTTCTTT; D gene: -; J gene: TRBJ1-1; clone size: many; V gene: TRBV10-3; CDR3 length: 13
CDR3 protein: CSAGTGVIINTEAFF; CDR3 DNA: TGCAGTGCTGGGACTGGTGTAATTATTAACACTGAAGCTTTCTTT; D gene: -; J gene: TRBJ1-1; clone size: many; V gene: TRBV20-1; CDR3 length: 15
CDR3 protein: CASSRKGTYQSGANVLTF; CDR3 DNA: TGTGCCAGTAGTAGGAAGGGTACCTACCAATCCGGGGCCAACGTCCTGACTTTC; D gene: -; J gene: TRBJ2-6; clone size: many; V gene: TRBV19; CDR3 length: 18